This is a list of T cell receptor beta chains from one sample in a study of CD8 T cells in ankylosing spondylitis. Using its own MiXCR run on the 5' RACE reads, TCRdb lists one record per CDR3 protein. This repertoire shows over 700,000 distinct CDR3 sequences, roughly 20% found once; its top ten account for over 15%. Specimen: blood, either unsorted or a sorted T cell fraction (not recorded which). The source of these receptors is a male donor with ankylosing spondylitis. The CDR3 runs from the conserved cysteine through the conserved F or W. D genes are given only for firm matches. Clone size appears in some rows only: once, few, many, or a class for an expanded clone.

clone_size | j_call | d_call | v_call | cdr3_aa | cdr3_nt
- | TRBJ2-4 | TRBD2 | TRBV27 | CASSPMTSVAKNIQYF | TGTGCCAGCAGTCCTATGACTAGCGTGGCCAAAAACATTCAGTACTTC
- | TRBJ2-1 | - | TRBV7-3 | CASSLLSHNEQFF | TGTGCCAGCAGCCTTTTATCCCACAATGAGCAGTTCTTC
- | TRBJ1-2 | - | TRBV29-1 | CSDRDGKNYGYTF | TGCAGCGACCGGGACGGAAAAAACTATGGCTACACCTTC
- | TRBJ1-4 | TRBD1 | TRBV29-1 | CSVDSGTGRLFF | TGCAGCGTTGACTCCGGGACAGGGAGGCTGTTTTTT
many | TRBJ2-5 | - | TRBV29-1 | CSVERETQYF | TGCAGCGTTGAACGAGAGACCCAGTACTTC
- | TRBJ1-1 | - | TRBV5-1 | CASSLPTDTEAFF | TGCGCCAGCAGCCTACCGACCGACACTGAAGCTTTCTTT
few | TRBJ2-7 | - | TRBV24-1 | CATSPRQAPYEQYF | TGTGCCACCAGTCCGAGACAGGCGCCCTACGAGCAGTACTTC
few | TRBJ2-1 | - | TRBV7-6 | CASTPAAGRTNEQFF | TGTGCCAGCACCCCGGCGGCAGGGCGCACGAATGAGCAGTTCTTC
- | TRBJ2-7 | TRBD1 | TRBV5-1 | CASSLGGQGRHEQYF | TGCGCCAGCAGCTTGGGGGGACAGGGAAGGCACGAGCAGTACTTC
few | TRBJ2-1 | - | TRBV2 | CASSALASYNEQFF | TGTGCCAGCAGCGCCCTAGCCTCCTACAATGAGCAGTTCTTC
- | TRBJ1-5 | - | TRBV24-1 | CATSDPPKQVFNQPQHF | TGTGCCACCAGTGACCCGCCTAAACAGGTTTTCAATCAGCCCCAGCATTTT
few | TRBJ1-1 | - | TRBV12-5 | CASGRSKTGNTEAFF | TGTGCTAGTGGCCGATCCAAGACAGGGAACACTGAAGCTTTCTTT
few | TRBJ2-2 | - | TRBV5-1 | CASSLTGRNTGELFF | TGCGCCAGCAGCTTGACAGGGAGAAACACCGGGGAGCTGTTTTTT
few | TRBJ2-7 | TRBD2 | TRBV7-2 | CASSAEPGLVYEQYF | TGTGCCAGCAGCGCCGAACCGGGACTAGTTTACGAGCAGTACTTC
- | TRBJ1-1 | - | TRBV4-1 | CASSHATGIYTEAFF | TGCGCCAGCAGCCACGCTACAGGGATTTACACTGAAGCTTTCTTT
few | TRBJ2-2 | TRBD2 | TRBV5-5 | CASSSSGRLTTGELFF | TGTGCCAGCAGCTCTAGCGGGAGGCTTACCACCGGGGAGCTGTTTTTT
- | TRBJ1-1 | - | TRBV5-1 | CASSLGPTGEVSITEAFF | TGCGCCAGCAGCTTGGGCCCGACAGGAGAAGTGAGTATCACTGAAGCTTTCTTT
once | TRBJ1-2 | - | TRBV20-1 | CSARDINYGYTF | TGCAGTGCTAGAGATATAAACTATGGCTACACCTTC
- | TRBJ1-1 | - | TRBV11-3 | CASSPAGARGAFF | TGTGCCAGCAGCCCCGCCGGGGCTCGGGGAGCTTTCTTT
- | TRBJ2-5 | TRBD2 | TRBV6-1 | CASSAPIAGLEETQYF | TGTGCCAGCAGCGCCCCTATAGCGGGCCTAGAGGAGACCCAGTACTTC
- | TRBJ2-1 | TRBD1 | TRBV9 | CASSAETGTGSDEQFF | TGTGCCAGCAGCGCCGAAACCGGGACAGGGAGCGATGAGCAGTTCTTC
- | TRBJ2-1 | - | TRBV7-3 | CASSRYGSEQFF | TGTGCCAGCAGCCGATACGGGAGCGAGCAGTTCTTC
- | TRBJ1-1 | TRBD1 | TRBV20-1 | CSARRQGGYTEAFF | TGCAGTGCTAGGCGACAGGGGGGTTACACTGAAGCTTTCTTT
- | TRBJ1-2 | - | TRBV20-1 | CSAIPGDNYGYTF | TGCAGTGCCATTCCTGGGGATAACTATGGCTACACCTTC
few | TRBJ1-5 | TRBD1 | TRBV4-2 | CASSPEQGVNQPQHF | TGTGCCAGCAGCCCCGAACAGGGGGTTAATCAGCCCCAGCATTTT
- | TRBJ1-1 | - | TRBV4-2 | CASSQDWENTEAFF | TGTGCCAGCAGCCAAGATTGGGAGAACACTGAAGCTTTCTTT
few | TRBJ2-5 | - | TRBV7-8 | CASSLGTGLEGETQYF | TGTGCCAGCAGCTTAGGAACTGGCCTGGAGGGGGAGACCCAGTACTTC
- | TRBJ2-1 | - | TRBV7-9 | CASTPSTGAGPGGEQFF | TGTGCCAGCACCCCATCGACGGGAGCCGGGCCCGGTGGTGAGCAGTTCTTC
- | TRBJ2-2 | - | TRBV4-3 | CASSQGAWDTGELFF | TGCGCCAGCAGCCAAGGGGCGTGGGACACCGGGGAGCTGTTTTTT
once | TRBJ2-1 | TRBD2 | TRBV7-6 | CASSLVAGGPGGSNEQFF | TGTGCCAGCAGCTTAGTAGCGGGGGGGCCTGGTGGGAGTAATGAGCAGTTCTTC
- | TRBJ1-2 | TRBD1 | TRBV29-1 | CSVDGGTGATFNYGYTF | TGCAGCGTTGACGGCGGGACAGGGGCCACGTTTAACTATGGCTACACCTTC
few | TRBJ2-7 | TRBD1 | TRBV5-1 | CASSLVDRVYEQYF | TGCGCCAGCAGCTTGGTGGACAGGGTCTACGAGCAGTACTTC
- | TRBJ2-3 | TRBD1 | TRBV24-1 | CATSDNDRGGRDTQYF | TGTGCCACCAGTGATAATGACAGGGGGGGGAGAGATACGCAGTATTTT
- | TRBJ2-3 | TRBD2 | TRBV28 | CASSLMLADTDTQYF | TGTGCCAGCAGTTTAATGCTAGCGGACACAGATACGCAGTATTTT
- | TRBJ2-2 | TRBD1 | TRBV4-1 | CASSQDRMTGRSVGELFF | TGCGCCAGCAGCCAAGATCGGATGACAGGGCGTTCGGTCGGGGAGCTGTTTTTT
few | TRBJ2-1 | - | TRBV7-2 | CASSLGGAGHEQFF | TGTGCCAGCAGCTTAGGGGGGGCGGGACATGAGCAGTTCTTC